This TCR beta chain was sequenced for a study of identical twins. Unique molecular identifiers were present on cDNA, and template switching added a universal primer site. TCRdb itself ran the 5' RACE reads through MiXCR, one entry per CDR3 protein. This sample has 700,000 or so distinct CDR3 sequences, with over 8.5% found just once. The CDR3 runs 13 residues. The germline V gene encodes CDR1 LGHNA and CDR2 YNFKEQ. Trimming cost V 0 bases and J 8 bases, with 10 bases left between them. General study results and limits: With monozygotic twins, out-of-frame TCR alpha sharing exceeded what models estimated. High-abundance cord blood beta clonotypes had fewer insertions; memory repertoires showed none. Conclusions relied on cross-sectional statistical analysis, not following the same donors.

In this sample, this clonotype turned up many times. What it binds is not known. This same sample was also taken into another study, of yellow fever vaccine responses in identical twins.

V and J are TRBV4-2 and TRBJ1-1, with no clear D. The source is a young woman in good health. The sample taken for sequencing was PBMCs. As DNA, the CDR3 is TGTGCCAGCAGCCAAGATATTGGCAGGGAAGCTTTCTTT. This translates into CASSQDIGREAFF.